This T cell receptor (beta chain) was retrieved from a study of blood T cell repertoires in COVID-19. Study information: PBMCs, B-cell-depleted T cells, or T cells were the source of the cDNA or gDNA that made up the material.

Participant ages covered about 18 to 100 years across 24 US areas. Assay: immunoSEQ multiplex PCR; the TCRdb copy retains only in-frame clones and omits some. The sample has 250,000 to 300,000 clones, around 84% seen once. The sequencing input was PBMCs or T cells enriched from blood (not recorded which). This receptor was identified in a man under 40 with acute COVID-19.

This CDR3 reads CASSLGTGAEGYTF. The CDR3 region has the DNA TGTGCCAGCAGCTTAGGGACAGGGGCGGAAGGCTACACCTTC. The genes are TRBV5-6 and TRBJ1-2; 10 positions agree with TRBD1. Germline V lookup: CDR1 SGHDT, CDR2 YYEEEE. The CDR3 spans 14 residues. The V and J ends lost 2 bases and 8 bases, in that order; junction bases with no gene match: 6.